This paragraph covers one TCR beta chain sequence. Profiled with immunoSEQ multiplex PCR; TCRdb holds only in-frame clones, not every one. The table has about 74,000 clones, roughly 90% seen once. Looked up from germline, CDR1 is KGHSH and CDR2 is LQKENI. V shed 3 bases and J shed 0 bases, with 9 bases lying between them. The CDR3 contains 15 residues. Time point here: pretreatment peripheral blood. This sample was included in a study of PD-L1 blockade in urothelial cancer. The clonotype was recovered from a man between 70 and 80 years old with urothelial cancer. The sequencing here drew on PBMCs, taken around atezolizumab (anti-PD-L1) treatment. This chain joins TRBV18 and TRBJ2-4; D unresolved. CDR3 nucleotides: TGTGCCAGCTCACCGGGCGAGCTAGCCAAAAACATTCAGTACTTC. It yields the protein CASSPGELAKNIQYF. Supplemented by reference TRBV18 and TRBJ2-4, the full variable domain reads NAGVMQNPRHLVRRRGQEARLRCSPMKGHSHVYWYRQLPEEGLKFMVYLQKENIIDESGMPKERFSAEFPKEGPSILRIQQVVRGDSAAYFCASSPGELAKNIQYFGAGTRLSVL.